The present entry profiles one T cell receptor beta chain with its context. The data were taken from a study of blood T cell repertoires in COVID-19. As for the study in general: COVID-19 samples from acute and convalescent phases originated in the United States, Italy and Spain. T cells, B-cell-depleted T cells, or PBMCs supplied cDNA or gDNA.

How the authors handled the data: Amplified reference gene primers provided the basis for estimating nucleated cell counts. Sequencing was performed with immunoSEQ multiplex PCR; in TCRdb, only in-frame clones are kept and a portion is missing. V and J calls and clone size are as listed in that table; D and trimming were resolved from the DNA. The sample consists of 120,000 to 150,000 clones, over 65% of them appearing once. Germline V gene sequence: CDR1 MNHNS, CDR2 SASEGT. The germline V and J ends were trimmed by 3 bases and 8 bases, with 11 bases remaining between them. This CDR3 contains 13 residues.

The sequence came from a man aged 45-65 years with acute or convalescent COVID-19. Sequences were obtained from peripheral blood. The rearrangement joins TRBV6-1 to TRBJ1-5; possible D gene TRBD1, 5 bases. The CDR3 spells CASSEGGLEPQHF. For the CDR3, the DNA is TGTGCCAGCAGTGAGGGGGGACTCGAGCCCCAGCATTTT.